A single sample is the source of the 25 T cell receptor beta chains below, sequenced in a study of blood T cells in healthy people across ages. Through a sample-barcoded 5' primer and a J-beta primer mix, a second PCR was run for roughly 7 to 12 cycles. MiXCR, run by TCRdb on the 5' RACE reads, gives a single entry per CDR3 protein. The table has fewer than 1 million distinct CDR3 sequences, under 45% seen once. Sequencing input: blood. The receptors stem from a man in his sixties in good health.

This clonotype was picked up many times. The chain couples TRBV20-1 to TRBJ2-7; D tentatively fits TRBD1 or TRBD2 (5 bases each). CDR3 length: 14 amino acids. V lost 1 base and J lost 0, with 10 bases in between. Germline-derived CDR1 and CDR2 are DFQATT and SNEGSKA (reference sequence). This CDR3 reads CSARVRGSSYEQYF. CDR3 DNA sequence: TGCAGTGCTAGAGTGAGGGGTAGCTCCTACGAGCAGTACTTC.

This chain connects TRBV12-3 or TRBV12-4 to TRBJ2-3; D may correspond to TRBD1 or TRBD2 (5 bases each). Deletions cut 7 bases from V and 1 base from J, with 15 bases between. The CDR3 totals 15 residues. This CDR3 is CASKGWGSGTDTQYF. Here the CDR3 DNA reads TGTGCCAGCAAGGGGTGGGGGTCGGGCACAGATACGCAGTATTTT.

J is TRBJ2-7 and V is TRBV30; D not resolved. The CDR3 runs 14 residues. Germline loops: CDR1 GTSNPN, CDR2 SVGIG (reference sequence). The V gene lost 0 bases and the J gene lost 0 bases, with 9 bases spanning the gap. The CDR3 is CAWSVPTDSYEQYF. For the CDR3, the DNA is TGTGCCTGGAGTGTACCCACTGACTCCTACGAGCAGTACTTC.

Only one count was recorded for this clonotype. CDR3 region: CSARVPGGRNTEAFF. Written as DNA, the CDR3 is TGCAGTGCTAGAGTCCCAGGGGGGCGGAACACTGAAGCTTTCTTT. The gene calls are TRBV20-1 and TRBJ1-1; 7 bases agree with TRBD1. This CDR3 is built from 15 residues. Unmatched junction bases numbered 6, after V lost 1 base and J lost 1 base. Germline assignment: CDR1 DFQATT and CDR2 SNEGSKA (reference sequence).

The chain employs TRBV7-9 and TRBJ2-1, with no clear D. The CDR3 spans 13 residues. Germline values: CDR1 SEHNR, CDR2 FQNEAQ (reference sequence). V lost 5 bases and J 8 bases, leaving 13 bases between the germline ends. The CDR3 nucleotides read TGTGCCAGCAGCCGCGGTTCGACCGATGAGCAGTTCTTC. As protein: CASSRGSTDEQFF.

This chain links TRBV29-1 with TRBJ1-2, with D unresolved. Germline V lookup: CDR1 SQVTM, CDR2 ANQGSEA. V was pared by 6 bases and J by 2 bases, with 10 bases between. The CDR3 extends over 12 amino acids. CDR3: CSVTGPNYGYTF. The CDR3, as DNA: TGCAGCGTGACCGGGCCGAACTATGGCTACACCTTC.

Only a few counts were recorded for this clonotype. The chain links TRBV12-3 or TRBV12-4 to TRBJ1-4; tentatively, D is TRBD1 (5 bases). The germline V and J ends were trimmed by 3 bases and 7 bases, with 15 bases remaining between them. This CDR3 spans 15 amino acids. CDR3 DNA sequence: TGTGCCAGCAGTTTGAATGCAGGGCGGCGTGAAAAACTGTTTTTT. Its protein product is CASSLNAGRREKLFF.

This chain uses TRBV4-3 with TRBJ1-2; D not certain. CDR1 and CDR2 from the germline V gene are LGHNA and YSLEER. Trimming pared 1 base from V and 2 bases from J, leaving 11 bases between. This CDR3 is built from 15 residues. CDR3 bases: TGCGCCAGCAGCCAAGGACAAGGGTCGAACTATGGCTACACCTTC. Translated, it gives CASSQGQGSNYGYTF.

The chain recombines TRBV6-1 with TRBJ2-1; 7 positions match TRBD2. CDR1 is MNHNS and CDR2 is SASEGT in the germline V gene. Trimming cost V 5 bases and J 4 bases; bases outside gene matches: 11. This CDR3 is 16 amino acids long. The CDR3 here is CASSKEASGLYNEQFF. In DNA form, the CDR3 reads TGTGCCAGCAGTAAGGAAGCTAGCGGACTATACAATGAGCAGTTCTTC.

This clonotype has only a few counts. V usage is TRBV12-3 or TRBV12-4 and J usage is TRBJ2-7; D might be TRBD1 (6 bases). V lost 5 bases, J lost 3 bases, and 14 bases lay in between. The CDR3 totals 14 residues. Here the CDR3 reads CASSPDSGNYEQYF. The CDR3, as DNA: TGTGCCAGCAGTCCGGACAGTGGAAACTACGAGCAGTACTTC.

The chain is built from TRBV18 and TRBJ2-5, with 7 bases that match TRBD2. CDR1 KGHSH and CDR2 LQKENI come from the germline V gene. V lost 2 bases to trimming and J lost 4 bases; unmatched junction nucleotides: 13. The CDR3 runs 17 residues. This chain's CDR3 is CASSPRNSGLSVETQYF. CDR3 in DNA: TGTGCCAGCTCACCAAGAAATAGCGGGCTGTCCGTAGAGACCCAGTACTTC.

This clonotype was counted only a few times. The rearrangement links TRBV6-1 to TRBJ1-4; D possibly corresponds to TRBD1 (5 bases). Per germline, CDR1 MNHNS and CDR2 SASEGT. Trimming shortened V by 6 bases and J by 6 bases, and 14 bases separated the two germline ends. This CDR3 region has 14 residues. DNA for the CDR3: TGTGCCAGCAGCGGTGGGGGGGGAGATGAAAAACTGTTTTTT. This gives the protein CASSGGGGDEKLFF.

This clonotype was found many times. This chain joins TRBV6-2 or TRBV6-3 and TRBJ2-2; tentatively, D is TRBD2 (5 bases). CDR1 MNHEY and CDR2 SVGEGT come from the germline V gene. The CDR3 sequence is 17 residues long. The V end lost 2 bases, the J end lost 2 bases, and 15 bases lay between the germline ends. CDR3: CASSYLARALNTGELFF. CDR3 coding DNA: TGTGCCAGCAGTTACCTTGCGAGGGCCCTAAACACCGGGGAGCTGTTTTTT.

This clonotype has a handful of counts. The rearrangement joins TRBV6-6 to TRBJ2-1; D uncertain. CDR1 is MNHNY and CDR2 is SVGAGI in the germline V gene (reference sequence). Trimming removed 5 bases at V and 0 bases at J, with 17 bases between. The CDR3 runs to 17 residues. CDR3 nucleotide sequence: TGTGCCAGCAGTCCTACCCACGGGCAAATCTCCTACAATGAGCAGTTCTTC. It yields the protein CASSPTHGQISYNEQFF.

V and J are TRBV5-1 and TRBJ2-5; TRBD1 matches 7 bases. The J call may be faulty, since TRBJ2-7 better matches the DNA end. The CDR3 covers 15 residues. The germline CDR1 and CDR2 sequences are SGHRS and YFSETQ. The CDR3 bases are TGCGCCAGCAGCTTGGATGACAGGGTTTTCAACGAGCAGTACTTC. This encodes CASSLDDRVFNEQYF.

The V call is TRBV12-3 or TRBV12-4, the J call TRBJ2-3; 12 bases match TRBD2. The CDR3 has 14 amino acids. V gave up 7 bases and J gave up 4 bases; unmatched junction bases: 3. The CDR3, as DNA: TGTGCCAGCATACTAGCGGGGGGTTCAGATACGCAGTATTTT. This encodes CASILAGGSDTQYF.

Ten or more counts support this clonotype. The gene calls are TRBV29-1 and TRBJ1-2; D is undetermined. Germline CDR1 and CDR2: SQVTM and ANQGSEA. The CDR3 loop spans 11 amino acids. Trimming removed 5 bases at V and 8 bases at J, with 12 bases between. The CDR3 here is CSVPALRGYTF. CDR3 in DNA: TGCAGCGTTCCGGCTCTAAGGGGCTACACCTTC.

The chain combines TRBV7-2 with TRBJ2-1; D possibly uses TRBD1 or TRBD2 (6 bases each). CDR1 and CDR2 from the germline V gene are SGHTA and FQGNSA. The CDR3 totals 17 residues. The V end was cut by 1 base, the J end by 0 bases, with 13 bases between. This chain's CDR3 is CASSLDPGADSYNEQFF. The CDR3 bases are TGTGCCAGCAGCTTAGACCCGGGGGCGGACTCCTACAATGAGCAGTTCTTC. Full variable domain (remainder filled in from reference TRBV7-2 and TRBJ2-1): GAGVSQSPSNKVTEKGKDVELRCDPISGHTALYWYRQSLGQGLEFLIYFQGNSAPDKSGLPSDRFSAERTGGSVSTLTIQRTQQEDSAVYLCASSLDPGADSYNEQFFGPGTRLTVL.

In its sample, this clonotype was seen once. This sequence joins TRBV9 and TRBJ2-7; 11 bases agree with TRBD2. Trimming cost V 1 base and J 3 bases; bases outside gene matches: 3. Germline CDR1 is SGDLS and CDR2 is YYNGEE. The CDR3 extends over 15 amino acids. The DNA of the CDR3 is TGTGCCAGCAGCGTACTAGCGGGGGGTTACTACGAGCAGTACTTC. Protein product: CASSVLAGGYYEQYF.

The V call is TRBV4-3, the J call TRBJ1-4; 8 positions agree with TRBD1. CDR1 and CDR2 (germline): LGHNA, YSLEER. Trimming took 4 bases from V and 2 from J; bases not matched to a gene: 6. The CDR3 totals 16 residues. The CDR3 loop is CASSRTGSRTNEKLFF. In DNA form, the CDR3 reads TGCGCCAGCAGCCGGACAGGGAGTAGGACTAATGAAAAACTGTTTTTT.

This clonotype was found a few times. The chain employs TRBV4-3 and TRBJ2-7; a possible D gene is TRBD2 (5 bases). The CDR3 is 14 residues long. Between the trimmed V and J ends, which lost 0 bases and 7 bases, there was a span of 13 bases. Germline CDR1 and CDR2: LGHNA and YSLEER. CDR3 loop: CASSQEPGFGEQYF. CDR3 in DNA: TGCGCCAGCAGCCAAGAACCGGGGTTTGGGGAGCAGTACTTC.

The DNA for the CDR3 is TGTGCCAGCAGCCGGGGGACAGGGAGGGACGAGCAGTACTTC. Translating gives CASSRGTGRDEQYF. The chain links TRBV3-1 to TRBJ2-7; TRBD1 matches at 9 bases. The CDR3 is 14 residues long. Germline V gene lookup returns CDR1 LGHDT and CDR2 YNNKEL (reference sequence). V gave up 4 bases and J gave up 5 bases; unmatched junction bases: 6.

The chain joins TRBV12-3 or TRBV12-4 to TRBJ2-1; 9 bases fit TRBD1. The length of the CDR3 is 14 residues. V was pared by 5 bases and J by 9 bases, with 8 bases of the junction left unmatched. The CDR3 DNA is TGTGCCAGCAGTAATCCCGGGACAGGGAGTGAGCAGTTCTTC. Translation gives CASSNPGTGSEQFF.

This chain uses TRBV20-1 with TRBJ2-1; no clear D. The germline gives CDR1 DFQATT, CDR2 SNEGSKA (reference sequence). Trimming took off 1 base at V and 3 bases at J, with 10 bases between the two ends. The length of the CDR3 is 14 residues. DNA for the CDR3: TGCAGTGCTAGAGCTCGAGTAAACTACAATGAGCAGTTCTTC. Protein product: CSARARVNYNEQFF.

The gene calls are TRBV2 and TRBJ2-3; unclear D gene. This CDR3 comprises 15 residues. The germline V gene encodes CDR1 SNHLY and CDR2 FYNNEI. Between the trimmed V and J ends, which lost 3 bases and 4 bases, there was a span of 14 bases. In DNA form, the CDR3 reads TGTGCCAGCAGTGATATGTCCTACGTGGCAGATACGCAGTATTTT. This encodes CASSDMSYVADTQYF.